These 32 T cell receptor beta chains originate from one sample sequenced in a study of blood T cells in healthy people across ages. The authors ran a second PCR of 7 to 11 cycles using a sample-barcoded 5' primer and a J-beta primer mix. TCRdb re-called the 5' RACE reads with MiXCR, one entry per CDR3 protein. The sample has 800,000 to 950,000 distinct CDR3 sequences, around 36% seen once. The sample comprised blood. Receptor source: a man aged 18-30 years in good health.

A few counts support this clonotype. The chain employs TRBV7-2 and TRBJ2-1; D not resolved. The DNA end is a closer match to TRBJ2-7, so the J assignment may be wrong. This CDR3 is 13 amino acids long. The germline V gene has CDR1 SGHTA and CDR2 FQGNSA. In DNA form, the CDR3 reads TGTGCCAGCAGCCCCGACACCTACAATGAGCAGTACTTC. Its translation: CASSPDTYNEQYF.

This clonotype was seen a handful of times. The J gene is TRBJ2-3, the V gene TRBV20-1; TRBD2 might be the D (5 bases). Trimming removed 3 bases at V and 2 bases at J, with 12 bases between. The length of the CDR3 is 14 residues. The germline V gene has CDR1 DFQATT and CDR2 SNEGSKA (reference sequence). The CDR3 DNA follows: TGCAGTGCTAGCGGGGTAAAGAACACAGATACGCAGTATTTT. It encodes CSASGVKNTDTQYF.

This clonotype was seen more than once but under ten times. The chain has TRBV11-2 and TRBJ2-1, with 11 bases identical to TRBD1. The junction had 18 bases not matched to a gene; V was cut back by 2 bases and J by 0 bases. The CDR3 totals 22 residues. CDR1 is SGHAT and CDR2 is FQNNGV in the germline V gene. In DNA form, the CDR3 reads TGTGCCAGCAGCTTATATGGCCCTTCAGGACAGGGGGCCCCCCCCTCCTACAATGAGCAGTTCTTC. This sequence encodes CASSLYGPSGQGAPPSYNEQFF. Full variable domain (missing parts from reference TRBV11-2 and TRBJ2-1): EAGVAQSPRYKIIEKRQSVAFWCNPISGHATLYWYQQILGQGPKLLIQFQNNGVVDDSQLPKDRFSAERLKGVDSTLKIQPAKLEDSAVYLCASSLYGPSGQGAPPSYNEQFFGPGTRLTVL.

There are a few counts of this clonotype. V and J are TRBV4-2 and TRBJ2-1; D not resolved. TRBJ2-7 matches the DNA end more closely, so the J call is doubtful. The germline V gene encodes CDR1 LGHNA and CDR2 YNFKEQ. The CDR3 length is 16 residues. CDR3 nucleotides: TGTGCCAGCAGCCAAGAGCCCAAGCGCTCCTACAATGAGCAGTACTTC. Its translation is CASSQEPKRSYNEQYF.

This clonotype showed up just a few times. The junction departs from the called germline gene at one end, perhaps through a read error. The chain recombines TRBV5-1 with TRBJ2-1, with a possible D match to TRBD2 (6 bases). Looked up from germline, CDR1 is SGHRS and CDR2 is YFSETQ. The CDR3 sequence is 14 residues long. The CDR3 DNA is TGCGCCAGCAGCTTGGACGGGGGTGGGAATGGGCAGTTCTTC. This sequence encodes CASSLDGGGNGQFF.

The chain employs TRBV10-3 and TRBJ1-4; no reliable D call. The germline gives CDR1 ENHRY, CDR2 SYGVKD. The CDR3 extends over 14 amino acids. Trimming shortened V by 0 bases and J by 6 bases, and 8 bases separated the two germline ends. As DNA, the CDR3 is TGTGCCATCAGTGAGTCGGGGAGTTATGAAAAACTGTTTTTT. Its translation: CAISESGSYEKLFF.

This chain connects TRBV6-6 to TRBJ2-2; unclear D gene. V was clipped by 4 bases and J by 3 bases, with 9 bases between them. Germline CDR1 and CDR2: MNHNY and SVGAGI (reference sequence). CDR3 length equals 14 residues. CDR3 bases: TGTGCCAGCAGTTGGAGCCAGGACACCGGGGAGCTGTTTTTT. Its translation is CASSWSQDTGELFF.

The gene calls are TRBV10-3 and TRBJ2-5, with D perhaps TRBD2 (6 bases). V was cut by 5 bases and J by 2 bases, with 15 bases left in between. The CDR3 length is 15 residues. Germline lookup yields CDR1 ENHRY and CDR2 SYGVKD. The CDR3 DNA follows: TGTGCCATCAGTCCCGGAGGGACTCGACAAGAGACCCAGTACTTC. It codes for CAISPGGTRQETQYF.

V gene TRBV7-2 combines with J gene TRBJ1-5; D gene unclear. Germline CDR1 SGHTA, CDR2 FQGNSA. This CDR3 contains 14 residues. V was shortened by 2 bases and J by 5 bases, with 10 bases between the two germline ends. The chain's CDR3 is CASSLRVMDQPQHF. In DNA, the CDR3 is TGTGCCAGCAGCTTACGGGTTATGGATCAGCCCCAGCATTTT.

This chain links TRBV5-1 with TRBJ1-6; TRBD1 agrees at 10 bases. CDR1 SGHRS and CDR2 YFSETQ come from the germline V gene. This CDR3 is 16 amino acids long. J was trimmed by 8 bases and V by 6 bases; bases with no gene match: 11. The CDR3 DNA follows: TGCGCCAGCAAGGGCTCGATTGGACAGGGGGATTCACCCCTCCACTTT. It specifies CASKGSIGQGDSPLHF. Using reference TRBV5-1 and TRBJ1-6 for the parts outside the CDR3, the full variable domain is KAGVTQTPRYLIKTRGQQVTLSCSPISGHRSVSWYQQTPGQGLQFLFEYFSETQRNKGNFPGRFSGRQFSNSRSEMNVSTLELGDSALYLCASKGSIGQGDSPLHFGNGTRLTVT.

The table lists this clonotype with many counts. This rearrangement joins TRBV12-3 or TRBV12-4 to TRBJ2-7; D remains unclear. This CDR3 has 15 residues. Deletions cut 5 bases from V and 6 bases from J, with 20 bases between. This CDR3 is CASSRDQTFLGEQYF. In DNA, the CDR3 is TGTGCCAGCAGTCGCGACCAGACTTTCTTGGGCGAGCAGTACTTC.

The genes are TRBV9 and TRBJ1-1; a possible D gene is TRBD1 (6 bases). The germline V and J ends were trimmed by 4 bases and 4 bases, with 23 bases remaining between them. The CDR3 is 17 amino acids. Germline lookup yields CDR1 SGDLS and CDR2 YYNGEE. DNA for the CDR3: TGTGCCAGCAGCACCCCCCTGGACAGTTCCGAGGGCACTGAAGCTTTCTTT. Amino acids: CASSTPLDSSEGTEAFF.

In nucleotides, the CDR3 is TGCGCCAGCAGCCAAGAACGGCGAGTTGCCACCGGGGAGCTGTTTTTT. Translated: CASSQERRVATGELFF. This chain joins TRBV4-3 and TRBJ2-2; no definite D call. V was shortened by 0 bases and J by 4 bases, with 12 bases between the two germline ends. The V gene's germline CDR1 is LGHNA and CDR2 YSLEER. This CDR3 is built from 16 residues.

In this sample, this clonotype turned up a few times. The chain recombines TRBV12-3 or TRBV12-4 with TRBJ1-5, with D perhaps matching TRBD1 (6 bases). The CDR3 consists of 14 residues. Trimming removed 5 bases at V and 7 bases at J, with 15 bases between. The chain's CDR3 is CASSPTGNAQPQHF. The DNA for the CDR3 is TGTGCCAGCAGTCCCACAGGGAATGCCCAGCCCCAGCATTTT.

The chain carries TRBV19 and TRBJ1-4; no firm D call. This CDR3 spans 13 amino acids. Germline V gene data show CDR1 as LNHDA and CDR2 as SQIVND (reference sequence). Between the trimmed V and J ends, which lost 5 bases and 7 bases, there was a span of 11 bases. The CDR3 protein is CASSRNVGEKLFF. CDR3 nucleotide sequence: TGTGCCAGTAGTCGGAACGTAGGTGAAAAACTGTTTTTT.

The CDR3 reads CASSHQELAENTGELFF. CDR3 bases: TGCGCCAGCAGCCACCAAGAACTAGCGGAGAACACCGGGGAGCTGTTTTTT. This sequence joins TRBV4-3 and TRBJ2-2; 8 bases align to TRBD2. V gave up 3 bases and J gave up 1 base; unmatched junction bases: 7. The CDR3 runs to 17 residues. From germline, CDR1 is LGHNA and CDR2 YSLEER.

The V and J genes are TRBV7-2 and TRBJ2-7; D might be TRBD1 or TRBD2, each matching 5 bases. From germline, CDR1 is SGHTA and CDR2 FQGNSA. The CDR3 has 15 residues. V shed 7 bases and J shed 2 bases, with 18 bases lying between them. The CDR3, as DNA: TGTGCCAGCACCGTGGGGGACCGGTCCACCTACGAGCAGTACTTC. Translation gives CASTVGDRSTYEQYF.

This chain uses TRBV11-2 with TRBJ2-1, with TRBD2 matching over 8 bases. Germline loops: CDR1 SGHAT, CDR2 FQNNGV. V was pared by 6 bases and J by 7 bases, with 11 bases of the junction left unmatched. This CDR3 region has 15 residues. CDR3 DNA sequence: TGTGCCAGCAGACTGACGGGGGGGAGACAGAATGAGCAGTTCTTC. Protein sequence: CASRLTGGRQNEQFF. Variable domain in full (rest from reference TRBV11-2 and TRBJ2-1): EAGVAQSPRYKIIEKRQSVAFWCNPISGHATLYWYQQILGQGPKLLIQFQNNGVVDDSQLPKDRFSAERLKGVDSTLKIQPAKLEDSAVYLCASRLTGGRQNEQFFGPGTRLTVL.

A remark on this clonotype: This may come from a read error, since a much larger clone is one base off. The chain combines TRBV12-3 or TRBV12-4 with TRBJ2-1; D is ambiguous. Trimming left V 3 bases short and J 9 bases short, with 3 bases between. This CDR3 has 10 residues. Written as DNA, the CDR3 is TGTGCCAGCAGTTTGGGTGAGCAGTTCTTC. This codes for CASSLGEQFF.

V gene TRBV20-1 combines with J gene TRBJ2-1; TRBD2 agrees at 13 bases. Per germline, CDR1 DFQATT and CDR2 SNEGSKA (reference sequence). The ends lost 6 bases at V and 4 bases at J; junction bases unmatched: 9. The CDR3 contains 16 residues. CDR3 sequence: CSAPKTSGGAYNEQFF. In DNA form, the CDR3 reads TGCAGTGCCCCAAAAACTAGCGGGGGGGCTTACAATGAGCAGTTCTTC.

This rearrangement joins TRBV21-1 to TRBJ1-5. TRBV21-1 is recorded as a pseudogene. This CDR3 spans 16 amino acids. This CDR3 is CASILSSVKPNQPQHF. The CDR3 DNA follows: TGTGCCAGCATCTTATCGTCTGTGAAGCCCAATCAGCCCCAGCATTTT.

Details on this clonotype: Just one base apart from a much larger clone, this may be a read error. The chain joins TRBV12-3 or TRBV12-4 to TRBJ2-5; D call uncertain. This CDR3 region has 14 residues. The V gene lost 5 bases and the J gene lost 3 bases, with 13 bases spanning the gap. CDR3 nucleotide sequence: TGTGCCAGCAGTGTAAACCCCAGGAAAGAGACCCAGTACTTC. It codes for CASSVNPRKETQYF.

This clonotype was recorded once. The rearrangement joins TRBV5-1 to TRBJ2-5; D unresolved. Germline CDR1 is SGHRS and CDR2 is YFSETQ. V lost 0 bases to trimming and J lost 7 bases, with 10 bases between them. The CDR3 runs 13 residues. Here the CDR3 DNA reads TGCGCCAGCAGCTTGGAGCAGCGCCGGACCCAGTACTTC. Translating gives CASSLEQRRTQYF.

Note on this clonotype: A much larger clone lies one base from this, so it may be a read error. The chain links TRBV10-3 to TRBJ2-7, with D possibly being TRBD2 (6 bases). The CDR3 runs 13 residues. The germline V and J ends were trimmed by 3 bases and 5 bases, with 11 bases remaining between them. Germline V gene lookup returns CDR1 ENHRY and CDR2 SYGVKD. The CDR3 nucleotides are TGTGCCATCAGTGATGGGGGGATCGACGAGCAGTACTTC. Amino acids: CAISDGGIDEQYF.

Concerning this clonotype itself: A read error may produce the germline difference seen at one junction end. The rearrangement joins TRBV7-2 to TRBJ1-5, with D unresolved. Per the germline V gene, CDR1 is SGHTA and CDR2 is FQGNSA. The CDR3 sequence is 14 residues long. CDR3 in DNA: TGTGCCACCAGCGGTCCCCATAGCAATCAGCCCCAGCATTTT. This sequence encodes CATSGPHSNQPQHF.

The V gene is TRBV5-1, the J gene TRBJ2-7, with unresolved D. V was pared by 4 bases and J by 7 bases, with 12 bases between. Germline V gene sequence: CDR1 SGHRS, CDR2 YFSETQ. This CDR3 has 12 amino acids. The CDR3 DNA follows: TGCGCCAGCAGCCACCGAAACAATGAGCAGTACTTC. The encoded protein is CASSHRNNEQYF.

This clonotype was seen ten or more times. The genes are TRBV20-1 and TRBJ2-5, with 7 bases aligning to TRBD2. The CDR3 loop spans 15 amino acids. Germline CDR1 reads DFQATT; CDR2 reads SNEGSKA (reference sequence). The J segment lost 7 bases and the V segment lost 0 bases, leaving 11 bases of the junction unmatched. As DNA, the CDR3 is TGCAGTGCTAGAGATATTGGGGACTACCGGGGGACCCAGTACTTC. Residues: CSARDIGDYRGTQYF.

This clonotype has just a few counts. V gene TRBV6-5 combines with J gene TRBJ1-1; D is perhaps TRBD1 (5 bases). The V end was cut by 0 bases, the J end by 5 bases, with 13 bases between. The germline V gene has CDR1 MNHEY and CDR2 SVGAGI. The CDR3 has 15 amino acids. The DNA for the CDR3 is TGTGCCAGCAGTTACTCGTATAGGGGCCGTACTGAAGCTTTCTTT. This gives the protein CASSYSYRGRTEAFF.

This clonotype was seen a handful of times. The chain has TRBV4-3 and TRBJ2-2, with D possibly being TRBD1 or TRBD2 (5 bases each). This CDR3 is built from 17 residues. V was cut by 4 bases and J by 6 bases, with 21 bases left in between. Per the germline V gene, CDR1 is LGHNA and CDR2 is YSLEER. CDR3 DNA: TGCGCCAGCAGCCTCACGCTGCAGGGACGGGTATCCGGGGAGCTGTTTTTT. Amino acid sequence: CASSLTLQGRVSGELFF.

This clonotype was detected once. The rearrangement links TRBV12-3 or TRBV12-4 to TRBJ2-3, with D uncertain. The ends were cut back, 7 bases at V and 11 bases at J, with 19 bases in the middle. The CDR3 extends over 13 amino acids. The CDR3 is CASTLRRAWGQYF. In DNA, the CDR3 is TGTGCCAGCACCCTCCGGAGAGCATGGGGGCAGTATTTT.

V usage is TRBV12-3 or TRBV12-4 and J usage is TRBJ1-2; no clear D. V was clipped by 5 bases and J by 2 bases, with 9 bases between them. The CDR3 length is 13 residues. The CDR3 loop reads CASSAQDNYGYTF. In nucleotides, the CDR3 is TGTGCCAGCAGTGCCCAGGACAACTATGGCTACACCTTC.

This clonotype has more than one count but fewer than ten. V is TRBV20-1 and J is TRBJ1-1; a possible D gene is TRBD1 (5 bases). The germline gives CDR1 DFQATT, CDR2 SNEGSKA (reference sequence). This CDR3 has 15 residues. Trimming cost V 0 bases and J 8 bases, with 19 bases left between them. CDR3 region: CSARDFTSGGVEAFF. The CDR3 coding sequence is TGCAGTGCTAGAGATTTTACCTCCGGGGGGGTGGAAGCTTTCTTT.